Below, one T cell receptor beta chain is given with its context. Trimming removed 3 bases from V and 1 base from J; junction bases left unmatched: 1. This CDR3 has 15 amino acids. Germline V gene sequence: CDR1 MDHEN, CDR2 SYDVKM. Measured with immunoSEQ multiplex PCR; TCRdb has only the in-frame clones, and not every one. The sample includes fewer than 100,000 clones, under 85% of them seen just once. The sample originates from a study of OX40 agonist ivuxolimab in advanced cancers. The genes are TRBV28 and TRBJ1-5; TRBD1 aligns across 9 bases. This specimen was CD4+ or CD8+ T cells sorted from blood, taken in a trial of the OX40 agonist ivuxolimab. The TCR was taken from an adult with an advanced solid tumor such as melanoma, head and neck, liver or kidney cancer. CDR3 DNA: TGTGCCAGCAGTTTCGGACAGGGGAGCAATCAGCCCCAGCATTTT. Its protein is CASSFGQGSNQPQHF.